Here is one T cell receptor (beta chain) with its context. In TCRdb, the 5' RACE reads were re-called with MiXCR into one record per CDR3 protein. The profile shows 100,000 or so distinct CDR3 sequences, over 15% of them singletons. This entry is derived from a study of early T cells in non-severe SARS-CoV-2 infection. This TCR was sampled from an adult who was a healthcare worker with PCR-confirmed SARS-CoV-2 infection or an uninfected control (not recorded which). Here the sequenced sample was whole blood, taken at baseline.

CDR3 sequence: CAWSAYNEQFF. The CDR3 coding sequence is TGTGCCTGGAGTGCGTACAATGAGCAGTTCTTC. J is TRBJ2-1 and V is TRBV30, with D uncertain. The CDR3 consists of 11 residues. Germline V gives CDR1 GTSNPN, CDR2 SVGIG (reference sequence). V lost 1 base, J lost 4 bases, and 2 bases lay in between.